A selection of T cell receptor beta chains follows, all from one sample in a study of blood T cell repertoires in COVID-19. Here immunoSEQ multiplex PCR was the method, and the copy in TCRdb shows in-frame clones only, minus some. Here the sample spans approximately 300,000 clones, around 88% being singletons. The material sequenced was peripheral blood. These receptor sequences come from a woman aged 45 to 65 with acute or convalescent COVID-19. The CDR3 runs from the conserved cysteine through the conserved F or W. Fields, in order: V gene, D gene, clone size, J gene, CDR3 DNA, CDR3 protein. D genes are given only for firm matches. Where a row states a size, it is once, few, many or the class of an expanded clone; other rows omit it.

V: TRBV6-1
D: .
size: .
J: TRBJ1-2
DNA: TGTGCCAGCACCCATACTACCCTGGGCTATGGCTACACCTTC
CDR3: CASTHTTLGYGYTF

V: TRBV11-2
D: TRBD1
size: .
J: TRBJ2-6
DNA: TGTGCCAGCAGCTTAGTAGGACAGGGATCTGCCTCTGGGGCCAACGTCCTGACTTTC
CDR3: CASSLVGQGSASGANVLTF

V: TRBV7-2
D: TRBD2
size: .
J: TRBJ2-1
DNA: TGTGCCAGCAGCTTAGCTAGCGGGGGTTACAATGAGCAGTTCTTC
CDR3: CASSLASGGYNEQFF

V: TRBV5-1
D: TRBD2
size: .
J: TRBJ2-7
DNA: TGCGCCAGCAGCCCCTTAGCGGGAGCTCGTGGGGGCGAGCAGTACTTC
CDR3: CASSPLAGARGGEQYF

V: TRBV18
D: .
size: .
J: TRBJ2-7
DNA: TGTGCCAGCTCCCTCGGACAGATCCCAACCTACGAGCAGTACTTC
CDR3: CASSLGQIPTYEQYF

V: TRBV29-1
D: .
size: .
J: TRBJ2-6
DNA: TGCAGCGTTGTGGAGGGGACTGGGGCCAACGTCCTGACTTTC
CDR3: CSVVEGTGANVLTF

V: TRBV29-1
D: TRBD2
size: once
J: TRBJ2-3
DNA: TGCAGCGTGGGGACTAGCCTAAGCACAGATACGCAGTATTTT
CDR3: CSVGTSLSTDTQYF

V: TRBV28
D: TRBD2
size: .
J: TRBJ2-7
DNA: TGTGCCAGCACCACGGCGGGGGTCTTTAGCTACGAGCAGTACTTC
CDR3: CASTTAGVFSYEQYF

V: TRBV3-1/TRBV3-2
D: TRBD1
size: .
J: TRBJ1-2
DNA: TGTGCCAGCAGCCCATCAGGACAGGGACCCAACTATGGCTACACCTTC
CDR3: CASSPSGQGPNYGYTF

V: TRBV5-1
D: .
size: .
J: TRBJ1-6
DNA: TGCGCCAGCAGCTTCGACAGAGGCCCCAATTCACCCCTCCACTTT
CDR3: CASSFDRGPNSPLHF

V: TRBV5-1
D: TRBD1
size: few
J: TRBJ1-6
DNA: TGCGCCAGCAGCTTGGGCGGAGGGGGCCTCAATTCACCCCTCCACTTT
CDR3: CASSLGGGGLNSPLHF

V: TRBV5-3
D: TRBD2
size: once
J: TRBJ2-1
DNA: TGTGCCAGACTTATCCGGGGACTAGCCCTCACTTACAATGAGCAGTTCTTC
CDR3: CARLIRGLALTYNEQFF

V: TRBV5-1
D: TRBD1
size: once
J: TRBJ1-1
DNA: TGCGCCAGCAGCTGGGCAGGGGGGACTAACACTGAAGCTTTCTTT
CDR3: CASSWAGGTNTEAFF